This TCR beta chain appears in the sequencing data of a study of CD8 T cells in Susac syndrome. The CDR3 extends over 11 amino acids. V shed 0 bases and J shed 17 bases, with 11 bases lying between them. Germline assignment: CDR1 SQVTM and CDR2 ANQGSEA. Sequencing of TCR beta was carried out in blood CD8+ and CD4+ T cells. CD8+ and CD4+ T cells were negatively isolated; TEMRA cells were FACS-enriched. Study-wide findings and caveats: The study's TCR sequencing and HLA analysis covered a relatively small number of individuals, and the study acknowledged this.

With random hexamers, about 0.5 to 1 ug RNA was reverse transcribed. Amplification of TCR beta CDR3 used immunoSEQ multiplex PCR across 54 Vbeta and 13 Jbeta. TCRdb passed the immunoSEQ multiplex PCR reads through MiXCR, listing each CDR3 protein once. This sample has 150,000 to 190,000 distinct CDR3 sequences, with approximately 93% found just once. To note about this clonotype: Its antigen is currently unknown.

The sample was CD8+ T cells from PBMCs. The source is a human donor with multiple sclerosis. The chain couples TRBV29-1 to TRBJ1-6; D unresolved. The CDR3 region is CSVEDRVGFHF. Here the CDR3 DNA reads TGCAGCGTTGAAGATCGGGTCGGGTTCCACTTT.